There are a few counts of the clone carrying this TCR beta chain. The antigen remains undetermined. The sample comes from a study of radiation and T cells in renal cell carcinoma. Some clones are missing from TCRdb's copy, which holds only in-frame ones; the method was immunoSEQ multiplex PCR. The sample has around 16,000 clones; roughly 45% are singletons. The CDR3 has 12 residues. V lost 3 bases to trimming and J lost 5 bases, with 8 bases between them. The germline gives CDR1 MDHEN, CDR2 SYDVKM. Overall study results and limits: Compared with controls, irradiated tumors showed greater TCR clonality. Without pretreatment biopsies, baseline tumor clonotype presence was undetermined. In blood, top tumor clones expanded by 2 weeks, shrinking by 4.

Treatment given: 15 Gy SBRT to primary tumor, nephrectomy 4 weeks later. Nephrectomy followed 15 Gy stereotactic body radiation by 4 weeks. This clonotype was obtained from a woman between 55 and 75 years old with renal cell carcinoma. The chain carries TRBV28 and TRBJ2-7; no firm D call. This material consisted of tumor tissue, taken from a patient whose treatment included radiotherapy and nephrectomy. CDR3 sequence (DNA): TGTGCCAGCAGTTTCATCGGCGACGAGCAGTACTTC. Residues: CASSFIGDEQYF.